A single sample is the source of the 24 T cell receptor beta chains below, sequenced in a study of T-cell reconstitution after alpha-beta-depleted transplantation in children. During its preparation, the TCRbeta library received unique molecular identifiers. TCRdb processed the PCR reads anew with MiXCR; each CDR3 protein has one entry. The sample records 25,000 to 30,000 distinct CDR3 sequences, roughly 19% being singletons. The source was PBMCs, mostly from graft donor cells, collected 60 days after TCRalphabeta/CD19-depleted stem cell transplant. The source is a male patient between 2 and 9 years old who had a stem cell transplant for acute lymphoblastic leukemia, so the T cells may come from the graft donor.

Ten or more counts support this clonotype. The chain links TRBV5-5 to TRBJ1-1; D ambiguous. V was pared by 2 bases and J by 7 bases, with 6 bases between. The CDR3 sequence is 11 residues long. In germline, CDR1 is SGHKS, CDR2 YYEKEE (reference sequence). The CDR3, as DNA: TGTGCCAGCAGCTTCCAGGATGAAGCTTTCTTT. It translates to CASSFQDEAFF.

The rearrangement links TRBV19 to TRBJ2-3; D uncertain. This CDR3 spans 15 amino acids. Deletions cut 4 bases from V and 5 bases from J, with 16 bases between. The germline V gene has CDR1 LNHDA and CDR2 SQIVND (reference sequence). The CDR3 here is CASSKAFEWGDTQYF. The CDR3, as DNA: TGTGCCAGTAGTAAGGCCTTTGAATGGGGAGATACGCAGTATTTT.

The chain carries TRBV6-2 or TRBV6-3 and TRBJ2-5; no definite D call. CDR1 is MNHEY, CDR2 SVGEGT, per germline. CDR3 length equals 11 residues. Trimming removed 2 bases from V and 4 bases from J, with 2 bases in between. CDR3 region: CASSYPETQYF. The CDR3 DNA sequence: TGTGCCAGCAGTTACCCAGAGACCCAGTACTTC.

This clonotype came up many times. This chain uses TRBV5-1 with TRBJ2-1; a possible D gene is TRBD2 (5 bases). V was trimmed by 4 bases and J by 4 bases, leaving 12 bases between them. The CDR3 extends over 14 amino acids. The germline V gene encodes CDR1 SGHRS and CDR2 YFSETQ. The CDR3 protein is CASSPGELYNEQFF. The CDR3 DNA reads TGCGCCAGCAGCCCCGGGGAATTATACAATGAGCAGTTCTTC.

The chain combines TRBV7-2 with TRBJ2-1; D not certain. The CDR3 has 15 amino acids. The V gene lost 3 bases and the J gene lost 0 bases, with 9 bases spanning the gap. Germline CDR1 is SGHTA and CDR2 is FQGNSA. The CDR3 loop is CASSFIPSSYNEQFF. CDR3 sequence (DNA): TGTGCCAGCAGCTTCATCCCTAGCTCCTACAATGAGCAGTTCTTC.

The chain couples TRBV10-2 to TRBJ2-4, with 10 bases that match TRBD2. There are 14 residues in the CDR3. J was trimmed by 7 bases and V by 2 bases; bases with no gene match: 2. Germline V gene lookup returns CDR1 WSHSY and CDR2 SAAADI. The CDR3 coding sequence is TGCGCCAGCAGTGAGCCTAGCGGGAGTAACATTCAGTACTTC. Translation gives CASSEPSGSNIQYF.

J is TRBJ2-1 and V is TRBV4-3, with D unclear. Germline loops: CDR1 LGHNA, CDR2 YSLEER. There are 16 residues in the CDR3. The V end was cut by 1 base, the J end by 6 bases, with 16 bases between. CDR3 nucleotides: TGCGCCAGCAGCCAAGGCCGCAACGGACGCCTCAATGAGCAGTTCTTC. It is translated as CASSQGRNGRLNEQFF.

The chain has TRBV7-2 and TRBJ2-1; 7 bases fit TRBD2. CDR1 is SGHTA, CDR2 FQGNSA, per germline. This CDR3 comprises 15 residues. The V and J ends lost 7 bases and 10 bases, in that order; junction bases with no gene match: 16. The CDR3 is CASTIDSGGVREQFF. The CDR3 DNA is TGTGCCAGCACCATCGACTCTGGGGGGGTGAGGGAGCAGTTCTTC.

The rearrangement uses TRBV9 and TRBJ2-3; D is perhaps TRBD1 or TRBD2 (5 bases each). CDR1 is SGDLS, CDR2 YYNGEE, per germline. V shed 2 bases and J shed 0 bases, with 19 bases lying between them. This CDR3 region has 18 residues. The CDR3 nucleotides read TGTGCCAGCAGCGTCGCAGTTAGGACTGGGGCAAGCACAGATACGCAGTATTTT. Protein: CASSVAVRTGASTDTQYF.

The chain has TRBV28 and TRBJ1-1; D is uncertain. V lost 8 bases to trimming and J lost 2 bases, with 9 bases between them. Per germline, CDR1 MDHEN and CDR2 SYDVKM. The CDR3 is 12 amino acids. The CDR3 region is CASRVVNTEAFF. CDR3 DNA sequence: TGTGCCAGCCGGGTCGTTAACACTGAAGCTTTCTTT.

This clonotype was counted a few times. V is TRBV7-2 and J is TRBJ2-3; 8 nucleotides line up with TRBD2. The CDR3 extends over 15 amino acids. Germline trimming cut 6 bases from V and 1 base from J; bases unmatched to any gene: 6. Germline V gives CDR1 SGHTA, CDR2 FQGNSA. The CDR3 region is CASSRGGAGTDTQYF. DNA for the CDR3: TGTGCCAGCAGTCGGGGGGGGGCGGGCACAGATACGCAGTATTTT.

The chain links TRBV12-3 or TRBV12-4 to TRBJ1-4, with TRBD1 matching 7 bases. Trimming took 3 bases from V and 0 from J; bases not matched to a gene: 16. This CDR3 is 20 amino acids long. CDR3 region: CASSFDSLTGRAATNEKLFF. The CDR3 bases are TGTGCCAGCAGTTTCGACTCTCTGACAGGGAGGGCGGCAACTAATGAAAAACTGTTTTTT.

This clonotype was counted at least ten times. The chain joins TRBV5-1 to TRBJ1-1; possibly TRBD1 for D (5 bases). The ends were cut back, 4 bases at V and 11 bases at J, with 18 bases in the middle. Germline loops: CDR1 SGHRS, CDR2 YFSETQ. The CDR3 extends over 13 amino acids. This chain's CDR3 is CASSPSEGLKAFF. In DNA form, the CDR3 reads TGCGCCAGCAGCCCCTCGGAGGGGCTCAAGGCTTTCTTT. Full variable domain (missing parts from reference TRBV5-1 and TRBJ1-1): KAGVTQTPRYLIKTRGQQVTLSCSPISGHRSVSWYQQTPGQGLQFLFEYFSETQRNKGNFPGRFSGRQFSNSRSEMNVSTLELGDSALYLCASSPSEGLKAFFGQGTRLTVV.

The chain has TRBV5-1 and TRBJ1-1; TRBD1 is a possible D gene (6 bases). CDR3 size: 14 residues. Trimming pared 3 bases from V and 0 bases from J, leaving 9 bases between. Germline V gene sequence: CDR1 SGHRS, CDR2 YFSETQ. The CDR3 region has the DNA TGCGCCAGCAGCTGGGGGACATTGAACACTGAAGCTTTCTTT. It codes for CASSWGTLNTEAFF.

This clonotype was observed at least ten times. This chain uses TRBV20-1 with TRBJ2-3; D remains unclear. The CDR3 sequence is 15 residues long. V was cut by 0 bases and J by 0 bases, with 10 bases left in between. Germline CDR1 reads DFQATT; CDR2 reads SNEGSKA (reference sequence). For the CDR3, the DNA is TGCAGTGCTAGAGAAGAAGCAGCTAGCACAGATACGCAGTATTTT. Residues: CSAREEAASTDTQYF.

This clonotype was recorded once. Given the absence of the conserved phenylalanine or tryptophan at the CDR3 end, a read error is likely. This rearrangement joins TRBV20-1 to TRBJ1-5; a weak D match, TRBD1 (5 bases). V lost 1 base and J 6 bases, leaving 13 bases between the germline ends. This CDR3 comprises 14 residues. Germline loops: CDR1 DFQATT, CDR2 SNEGSKA (reference sequence). Here the CDR3 DNA reads TGCAGTGCTAGAGGGCCAGGGAACTTTCAGCCCCAGCATTGT. This codes for CSARGPGNFQPQHC.

The CDR3 DNA reads TGTGCCAGCAAATGGGACAGGGGCTCTCAGCCCCAGCATTTT. It translates to CASKWDRGSQPQHF. J is TRBJ1-5 and V is TRBV2; 10 bases line up with TRBD1. J was trimmed by 6 bases and V by 7 bases; bases with no gene match: 6. The CDR3 has 14 amino acids. Germline V lookup: CDR1 SNHLY, CDR2 FYNNEI.

This clonotype was picked up many times. This chain links TRBV5-6 with TRBJ1-1; 7 nucleotides agree with TRBD1. Germline loops: CDR1 SGHDT, CDR2 YYEEEE. The CDR3 is 15 amino acids. The J segment lost 2 bases and the V segment lost 4 bases, leaving 8 bases of the junction unmatched. The CDR3 nucleotides read TGTGCCAGCAGCCCGATGGGACAGACTAACACTGAAGCTTTCTTT. This translates into CASSPMGQTNTEAFF. The variable domain in full, completed from reference TRBV5-6 and TRBJ1-1, reads DAGVTQSPTHLIKTRGQQVTLRCSPKSGHDTVSWYQQALGQGPQFIFQYYEEEERQRGNFPDRFSGHQFPNYSSELNVNALLLGDSALYLCASSPMGQTNTEAFFGQGTRLTVV.

This clonotype was seen a handful of times. This chain uses TRBV6-5 with TRBJ2-5, with 10 bases aligning to TRBD1. Trimming cost V 4 bases and J 1 base; bases outside gene matches: 9. The germline V gene has CDR1 MNHEY and CDR2 SVGAGI. The CDR3 extends over 17 amino acids. In nucleotides, the CDR3 is TGTGCCAGCAGTTTCCCGACAGGGGGCCACCCCCAAGAGACCCAGTACTTC. This encodes CASSFPTGGHPQETQYF.

This clonotype showed up just a few times. The V and J genes are TRBV11-2 and TRBJ2-7, with D possibly TRBD1 on 6 matching bases. Trimming took 2 bases from V and 2 from J, leaving 10 bases between them. This CDR3 comprises 14 residues. In germline, CDR1 is SGHAT, CDR2 FQNNGV. CDR3 protein: CASSLWDTTYEQYF. The CDR3 DNA reads TGTGCCAGCAGCTTATGGGACACCACCTACGAGCAGTACTTC.

This clonotype was counted ten times or more. The chain uses TRBV12-3 or TRBV12-4 and TRBJ1-2; TRBD1 matches 8 bases. V lost 7 bases to trimming and J lost 7 bases; unmatched junction nucleotides: 11. The CDR3 consists of 14 residues. The chain's CDR3 is CASTPDRDLGGYTF. The DNA for the CDR3 is TGTGCCAGCACTCCGGACAGGGATCTTGGTGGCTACACCTTC.

This clonotype was detected many times. This chain connects TRBV27 to TRBJ1-2, with D possibly being TRBD1 (5 bases). The CDR3 is made up of 15 amino acids. Germline CDR1 MNHEY, CDR2 SMNVEV (reference sequence). V was clipped by 2 bases and J by 2 bases, with 12 bases between them. The CDR3 DNA reads as TGTGCCAGCAGTTTAGAAGGGACGGGAAACTATGGCTACACCTTC. Its protein product is CASSLEGTGNYGYTF.

This clonotype was seen many times. The gene calls are TRBV29-1 and TRBJ1-2; D not resolved. The germline V gene has CDR1 SQVTM and CDR2 ANQGSEA. The CDR3 runs 13 residues. Deletions cut 6 bases from V and 10 bases from J, with 21 bases between. CDR3 DNA: TGCAGCGTGATTCCGGAATCCCAAATAACCTACACCTTC. It yields the protein CSVIPESQITYTF.

The V and J genes are TRBV4-1 and TRBJ2-5; the match to TRBD2 covers 7 bases. Unmatched junction bases numbered 9, after V lost 0 bases and J lost 5 bases. Germline loops: CDR1 MGHRA, CDR2 YSYEKL. The length of the CDR3 is 16 residues. The CDR3 DNA reads TGCGCCAGCAGCCAAGATCTCGCGGGACTACGGGAGACCCAGTACTTC. Amino acids: CASSQDLAGLRETQYF.